The sequence of this T cell receptor (beta chain) was determined in a study of shared clonotypes between healthy human individuals. Across the study: Donors consisted of two women and a few men between 18 and 49. Findings and caveats of the study: Some clonotypes were shared by all four sorted-subset donors, while others were not shared. The non-shared ones had lower generation probabilities than the shared ones. Shared across four donors were 5% to 6% of the naive CD4 clonotypes.

The data were produced by immunoSEQ multiplex PCR, yet TCRdb's version contains in-frame clones alone and is incomplete. The sample consists of over 850,000 clones, about 84% of them appearing once. The germline V and J ends were trimmed by 2 bases and 2 bases, with 6 bases remaining between them. This CDR3 contains 13 residues. Germline loops: CDR1 SGHNT, CDR2 YYREEE (reference sequence). As to this clone: Antigen specificity is unknown.

This TCR came from a young man in good health. Some clones in this sample may be carry-over from other donors' samples. V gene TRBV5-4 combines with J gene TRBJ2-3, with D uncertain. Sequenced sample: memory CD4+ T cells from PBMCs. Subset of the sample: CD45RA-negative fraction. The CDR3 protein is CASSFQNTDTQYF. In nucleotides, the CDR3 is TGTGCCAGCAGCTTCCAGAACACAGATACGCAGTATTTT. The full variable domain, with the rest looked up from reference TRBV5-4 and TRBJ2-3, is ETGVTQSPTHLIKTRGQQVTLRCSSQSGHNTVSWYQQALGQGPQFIFQYYREEENGRGNFPPRFSGLQFPNYSSELNVNALELDDSALYLCASSFQNTDTQYFGPGTRLTVL.